This TCR beta chain was sequenced during a study of CD8 T cells in ankylosing spondylitis. Study results and caveats: Apparently characteristic of ankylosing spondylitis blood was a TCR beta motif (fewer than 10 highly homologous variants). Relatively rare in peripheral blood, disease-linked clones were also CD8+. Matched ankylosing spondylitis synovial fluid reportedly contained a significantly enriched population of disease-linked clones. Both synovial fluid and blood in reactive arthritis had previously been reported to carry some motif variants.

Germline V gene data show CDR1 as MNHNS and CDR2 as SASEGT. The CDR3 has 16 amino acids. V gave up 5 bases and J gave up 7 bases; unmatched junction bases: 15. The TCR beta libraries were generated through quantitative 5'-RACE incorporating molecular barcodes. TCRdb ran MiXCR on the 5' RACE reads and lists one entry per CDR3 protein. The repertoire includes roughly 670,000 distinct CDR3 sequences, under 20% of them detected once, and under 20% sits in the top ten. Note on this clonotype: What it recognizes is unknown.

The clonotype comes from a male donor with ankylosing spondylitis. The genes are TRBV6-1 and TRBJ2-7; TRBD2 matches 9 bases. The sample consisted of blood, either unsorted or a sorted T cell fraction (not recorded which). CDR3 sequence: CASSTAGAGGPKEQYF. CDR3 sequence (DNA): TGTGCCAGCAGTACCGCCGGCGCGGGGGGGCCCAAAGAGCAGTACTTC.